Detailed here is one T cell receptor beta chain. Its specificity is unknown. The CDR3 sequence is 14 residues long. Germline V gives CDR1 WSHSY, CDR2 SAAADI. The V gene lost 2 bases and the J gene lost 1 base, with 8 bases spanning the gap. The record originates from a study of shared clonotypes between healthy human individuals. Regarding the study as a whole: Relative to memory subsets, naive subsets generally showed larger estimated richness. Sample collection involved blood only; tissue repertoires are likely different.

In the study's own analysis: ImmunoSEQ supplied junction-only sequences lacking quality scores, so filtering was different. Method: immunoSEQ multiplex PCR; TCRdb's copy keeps in-frame clones and lacks some. V and J calls and clone size are as listed in that table; D and trimming were resolved from the DNA. The sample carries about 1.5 million clones, under 99% recorded once. Partitioning of CD4+ cells yielded a CD45RA+ naive subset and a CD45RA-negative memory subset. This sequence originates from a man aged 25 to 40 in good health. Sequenced input: naive CD4+ T cells sorted from blood. Specified subset: CD45RA+ positively selected. The chain has TRBV10-2 and TRBJ1-1; no reliable D call. The CDR3 region is CASSEVRENTEAFF. The CDR3 nucleotides are TGCGCCAGCAGTGAGGTGCGGGAGAACACTGAAGCTTTCTTT.